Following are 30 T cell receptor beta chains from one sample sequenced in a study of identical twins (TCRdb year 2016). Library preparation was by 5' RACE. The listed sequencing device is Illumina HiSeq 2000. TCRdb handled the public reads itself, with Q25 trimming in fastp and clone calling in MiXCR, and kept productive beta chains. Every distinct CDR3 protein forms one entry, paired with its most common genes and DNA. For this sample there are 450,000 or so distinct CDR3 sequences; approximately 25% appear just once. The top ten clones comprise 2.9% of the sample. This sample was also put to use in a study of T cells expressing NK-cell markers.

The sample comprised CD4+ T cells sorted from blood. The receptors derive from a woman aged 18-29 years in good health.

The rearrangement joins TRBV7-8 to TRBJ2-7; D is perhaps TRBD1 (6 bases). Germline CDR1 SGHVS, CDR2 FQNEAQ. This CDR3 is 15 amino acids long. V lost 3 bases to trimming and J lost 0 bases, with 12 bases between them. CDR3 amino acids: CASSLDRQASYEQYF. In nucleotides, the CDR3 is TGTGCCAGCAGCTTGGATCGACAGGCCTCCTACGAGCAGTACTTC.

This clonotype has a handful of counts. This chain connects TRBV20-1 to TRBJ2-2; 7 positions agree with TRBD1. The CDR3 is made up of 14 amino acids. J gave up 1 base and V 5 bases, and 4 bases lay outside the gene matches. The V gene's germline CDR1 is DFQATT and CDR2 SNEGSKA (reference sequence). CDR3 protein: CSAPRTGNTGELFF. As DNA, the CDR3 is TGCAGTGCTCCACGGACAGGGAACACCGGGGAGCTGTTTTTT.

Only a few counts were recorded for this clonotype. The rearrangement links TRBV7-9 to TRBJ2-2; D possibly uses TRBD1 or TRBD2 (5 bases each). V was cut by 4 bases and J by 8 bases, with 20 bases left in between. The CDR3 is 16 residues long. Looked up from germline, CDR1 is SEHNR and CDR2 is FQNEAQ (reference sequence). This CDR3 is CASSSRPGPLTGELFF. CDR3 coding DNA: TGTGCCAGCAGCTCAAGACCGGGACCACTTACGGGGGAGCTGTTTTTT.

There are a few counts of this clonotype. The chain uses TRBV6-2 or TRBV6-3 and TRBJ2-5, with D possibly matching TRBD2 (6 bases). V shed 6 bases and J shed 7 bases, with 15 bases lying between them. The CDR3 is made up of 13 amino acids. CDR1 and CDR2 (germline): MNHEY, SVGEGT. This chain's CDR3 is CASRAEGPATQYF. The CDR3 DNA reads TGTGCCAGCAGGGCGGAGGGCCCAGCGACCCAGTACTTC.

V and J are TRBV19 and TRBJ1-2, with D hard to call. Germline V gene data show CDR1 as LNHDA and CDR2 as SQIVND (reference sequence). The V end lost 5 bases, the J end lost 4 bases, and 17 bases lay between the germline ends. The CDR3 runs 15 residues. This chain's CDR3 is CASSFPDLIGYGYTF. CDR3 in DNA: TGTGCCAGTAGTTTCCCGGACCTCATCGGCTATGGCTACACCTTC.

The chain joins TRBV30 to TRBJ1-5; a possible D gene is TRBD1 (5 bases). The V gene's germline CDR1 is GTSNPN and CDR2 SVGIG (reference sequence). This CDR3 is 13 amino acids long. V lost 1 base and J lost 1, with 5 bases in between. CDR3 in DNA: TGTGCCTGGAGTGGGGACAGCAATCAGCCCCAGCATTTT. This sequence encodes CAWSGDSNQPQHF.

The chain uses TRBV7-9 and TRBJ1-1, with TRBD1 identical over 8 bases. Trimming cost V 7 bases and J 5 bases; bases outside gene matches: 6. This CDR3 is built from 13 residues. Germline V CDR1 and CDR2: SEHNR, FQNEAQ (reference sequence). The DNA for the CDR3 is TGTGCCAGCACCAATAGACAGGGGACTGAAGCTTTCTTT. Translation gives CASTNRQGTEAFF.

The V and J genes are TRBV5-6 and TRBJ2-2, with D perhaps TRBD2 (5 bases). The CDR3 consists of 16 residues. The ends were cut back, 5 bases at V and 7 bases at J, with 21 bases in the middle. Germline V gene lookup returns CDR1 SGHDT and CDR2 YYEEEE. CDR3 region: CASSNYPLSRGGELFF. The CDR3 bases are TGTGCCAGCAGTAACTACCCCCTATCACGGGGCGGGGAGCTGTTTTTT. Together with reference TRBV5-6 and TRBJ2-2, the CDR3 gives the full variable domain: DAGVTQSPTHLIKTRGQQVTLRCSPKSGHDTVSWYQQALGQGPQFIFQYYEEEERQRGNFPDRFSGHQFPNYSSELNVNALLLGDSALYLCASSNYPLSRGGELFFGEGSRLTVL.

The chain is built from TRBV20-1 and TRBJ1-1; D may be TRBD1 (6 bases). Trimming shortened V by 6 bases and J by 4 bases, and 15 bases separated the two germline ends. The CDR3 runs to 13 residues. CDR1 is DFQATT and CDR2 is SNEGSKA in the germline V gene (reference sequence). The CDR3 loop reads CSAAAGVGTEAFF. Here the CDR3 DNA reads TGCAGTGCGGCGGCAGGGGTGGGCACTGAAGCTTTCTTT.

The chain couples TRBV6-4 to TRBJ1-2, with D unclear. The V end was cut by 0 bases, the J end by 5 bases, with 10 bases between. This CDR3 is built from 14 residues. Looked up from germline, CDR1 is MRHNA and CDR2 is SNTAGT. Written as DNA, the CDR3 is TGTGCCAGCAGTGACTCGTCATGGGGTTATGGCTACACCTTC. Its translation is CASSDSSWGYGYTF.

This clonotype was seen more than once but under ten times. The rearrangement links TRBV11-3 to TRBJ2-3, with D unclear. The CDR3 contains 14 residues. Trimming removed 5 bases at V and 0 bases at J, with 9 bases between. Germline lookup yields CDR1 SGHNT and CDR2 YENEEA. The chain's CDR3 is CASSEYLSTDTQYF. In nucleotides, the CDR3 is TGTGCCAGCAGCGAGTATCTTAGCACAGATACGCAGTATTTT.

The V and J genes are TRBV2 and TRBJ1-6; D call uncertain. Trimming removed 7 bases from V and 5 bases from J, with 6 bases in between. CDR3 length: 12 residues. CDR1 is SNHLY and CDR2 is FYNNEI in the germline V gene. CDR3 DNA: TGTGCCAGCAAAATCGATAATTCACCCCTCCACTTT. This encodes CASKIDNSPLHF.

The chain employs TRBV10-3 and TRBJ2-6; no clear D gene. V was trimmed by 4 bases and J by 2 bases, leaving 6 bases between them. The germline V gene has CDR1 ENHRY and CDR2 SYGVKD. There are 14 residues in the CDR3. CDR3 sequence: CAISGIPGANVLTF. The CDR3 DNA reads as TGTGCCATCAGTGGGATCCCTGGGGCCAACGTCCTGACTTTC.

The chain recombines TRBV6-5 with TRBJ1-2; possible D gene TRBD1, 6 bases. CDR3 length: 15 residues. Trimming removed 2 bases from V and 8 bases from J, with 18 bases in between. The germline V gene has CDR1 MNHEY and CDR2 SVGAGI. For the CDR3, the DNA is TGTGCCAGCAGTTACGGGGGCCGTGGGATAGAGGGCTACACCTTC. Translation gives CASSYGGRGIEGYTF.

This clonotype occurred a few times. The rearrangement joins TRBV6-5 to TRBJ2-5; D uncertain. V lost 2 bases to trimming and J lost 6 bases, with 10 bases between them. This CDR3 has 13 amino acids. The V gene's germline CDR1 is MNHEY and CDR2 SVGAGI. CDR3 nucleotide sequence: TGTGCCAGCAGTTACGGGCAGCTCAAGACCCAGTACTTC. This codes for CASSYGQLKTQYF.

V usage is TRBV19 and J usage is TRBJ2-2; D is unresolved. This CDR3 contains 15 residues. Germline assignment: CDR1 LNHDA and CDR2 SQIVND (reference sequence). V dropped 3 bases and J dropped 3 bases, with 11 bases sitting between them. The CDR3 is CASSIKQMYTGELFF. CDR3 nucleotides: TGTGCCAGTAGTATTAAGCAGATGTACACCGGGGAGCTGTTTTTT.

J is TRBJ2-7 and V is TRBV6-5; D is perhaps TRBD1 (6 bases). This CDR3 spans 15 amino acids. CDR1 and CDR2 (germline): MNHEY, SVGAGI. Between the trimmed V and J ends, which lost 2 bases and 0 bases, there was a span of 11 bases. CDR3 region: CASSYRQASSYEQYF. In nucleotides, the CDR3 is TGTGCCAGCAGTTACAGACAGGCCAGCTCCTACGAGCAGTACTTC.

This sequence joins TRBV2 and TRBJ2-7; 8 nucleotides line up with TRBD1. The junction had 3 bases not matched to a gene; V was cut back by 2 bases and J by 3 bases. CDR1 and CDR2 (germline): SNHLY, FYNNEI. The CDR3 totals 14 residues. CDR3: CASSEQDRDYEQYF. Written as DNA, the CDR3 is TGTGCCAGCAGTGAACAGGACAGGGACTACGAGCAGTACTTC.

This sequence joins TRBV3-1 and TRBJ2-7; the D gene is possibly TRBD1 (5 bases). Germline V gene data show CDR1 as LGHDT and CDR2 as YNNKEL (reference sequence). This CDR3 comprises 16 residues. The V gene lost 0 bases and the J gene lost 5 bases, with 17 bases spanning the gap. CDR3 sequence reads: CASSQDRWQGFHEQYF. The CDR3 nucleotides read TGTGCCAGCAGCCAAGATCGGTGGCAGGGATTCCACGAGCAGTACTTC.

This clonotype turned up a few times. The CDR3 nucleotides read TGCAGTGCTAGAGATCGCGGGACTAGCGGGAGCTACGAGCAGTACTTC. Its translation: CSARDRGTSGSYEQYF. The chain links TRBV20-1 to TRBJ2-7, with 14 bases lining up with TRBD2. The V gene's germline CDR1 is DFQATT and CDR2 SNEGSKA (reference sequence). The CDR3 extends over 16 amino acids. Trimming at V came to 0 bases and at J to 3 bases, leaving 4 bases not matched to a gene.

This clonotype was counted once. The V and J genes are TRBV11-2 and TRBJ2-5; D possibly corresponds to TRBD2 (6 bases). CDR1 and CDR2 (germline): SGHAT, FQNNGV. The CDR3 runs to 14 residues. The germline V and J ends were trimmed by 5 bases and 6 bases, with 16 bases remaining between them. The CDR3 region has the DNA TGTGCCAGCAGCCCCGGGACTCAGACCCAGACCCAGTACTTC. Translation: CASSPGTQTQTQYF.

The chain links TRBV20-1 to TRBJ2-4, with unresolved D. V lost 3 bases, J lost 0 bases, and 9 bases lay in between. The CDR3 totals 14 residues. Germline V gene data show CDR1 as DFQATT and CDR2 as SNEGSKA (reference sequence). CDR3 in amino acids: CSARDQLAKNIQYF. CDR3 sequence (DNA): TGCAGTGCTAGGGATCAGCTAGCCAAAAACATTCAGTACTTC.

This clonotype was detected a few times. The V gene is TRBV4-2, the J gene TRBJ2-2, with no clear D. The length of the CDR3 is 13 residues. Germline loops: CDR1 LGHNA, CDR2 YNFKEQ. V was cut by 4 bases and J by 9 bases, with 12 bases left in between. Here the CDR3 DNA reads TGTGCCAGCAGCCCGGATGTAGCCCGGGAGCTGTTTTTT. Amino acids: CASSPDVARELFF.

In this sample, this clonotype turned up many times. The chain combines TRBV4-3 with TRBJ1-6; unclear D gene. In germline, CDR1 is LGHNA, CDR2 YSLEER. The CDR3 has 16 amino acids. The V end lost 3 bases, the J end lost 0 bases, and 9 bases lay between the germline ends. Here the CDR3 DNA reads TGCGCCAGCAGCCATATCAGGAGCTCCTATAATTCACCCCTCCACTTT. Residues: CASSHIRSSYNSPLHF.

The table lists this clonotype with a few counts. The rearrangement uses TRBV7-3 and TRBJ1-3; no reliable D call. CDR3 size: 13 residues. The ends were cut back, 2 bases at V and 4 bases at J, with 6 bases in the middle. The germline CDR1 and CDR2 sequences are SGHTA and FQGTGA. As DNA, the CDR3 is TGTGCCAGCAGCTTATCGTACGGAAACACCATATATTTT. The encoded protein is CASSLSYGNTIYF.

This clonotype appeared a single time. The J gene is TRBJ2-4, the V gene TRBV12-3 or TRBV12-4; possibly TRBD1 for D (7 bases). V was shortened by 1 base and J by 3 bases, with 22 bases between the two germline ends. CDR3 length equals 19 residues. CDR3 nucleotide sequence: TGTGCCAGCAGTTTAGGGTCGGGGTTTGGCGGGACAGTCAAAAACATTCAGTACTTC. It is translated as CASSLGSGFGGTVKNIQYF.

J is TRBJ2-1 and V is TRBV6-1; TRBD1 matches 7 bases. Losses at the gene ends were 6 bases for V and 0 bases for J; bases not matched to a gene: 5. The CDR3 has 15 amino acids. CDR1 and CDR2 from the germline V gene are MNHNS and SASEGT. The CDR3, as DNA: TGTGCCAGCAGGACAGGGCGCATCTCCTACAATGAGCAGTTCTTC. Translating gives CASRTGRISYNEQFF.

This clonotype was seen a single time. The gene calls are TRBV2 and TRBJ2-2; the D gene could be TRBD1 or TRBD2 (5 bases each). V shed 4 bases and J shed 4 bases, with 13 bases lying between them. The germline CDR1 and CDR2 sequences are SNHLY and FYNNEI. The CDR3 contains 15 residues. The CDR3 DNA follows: TGTGCCAGCAGTGGACTGCTCGGGGCCACCGGGGAGCTGTTTTTT. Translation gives CASSGLLGATGELFF. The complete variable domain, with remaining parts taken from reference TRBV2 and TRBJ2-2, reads EPEVTQTPSHQVTQMGQEVILRCVPISNHLYFYWYRQILGQKVEFLVSFYNNEISEKSEIFDDQFSVERPDGSNFTLKIRSTKLEDSAMYFCASSGLLGATGELFFGEGSRLTVL.

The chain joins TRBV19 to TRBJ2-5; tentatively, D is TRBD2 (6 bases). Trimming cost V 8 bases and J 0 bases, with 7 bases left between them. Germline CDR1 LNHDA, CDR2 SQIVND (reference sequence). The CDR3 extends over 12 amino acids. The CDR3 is CASGDYQETQYF. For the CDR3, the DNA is TGTGCCAGTGGGGACTACCAAGAGACCCAGTACTTC.

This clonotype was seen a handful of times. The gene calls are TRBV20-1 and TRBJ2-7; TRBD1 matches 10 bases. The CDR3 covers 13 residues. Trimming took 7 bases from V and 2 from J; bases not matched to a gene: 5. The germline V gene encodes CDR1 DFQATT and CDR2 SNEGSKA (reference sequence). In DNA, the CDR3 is TGCAGTGTCTCCGGGACAGGGGCCTACGAGCAGTACTTC. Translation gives CSVSGTGAYEQYF.